Here is one TCR beta chain with its context. Per the germline V gene, CDR1 is SGHRS and CDR2 is YFSETQ. There are 15 residues in the CDR3. V shed 2 bases and J 1 base; nucleotides not matched to a gene: 4. The data originate from a study of blood T cell repertoires in COVID-19. Study-level information: Nucleic acid was either cDNA or gDNA, and it came from T cells, B-cell-depleted T cells, or PBMCs.

Those who participated ranged in age from roughly 18 to 90 years and resided in about two dozen US areas. The table came from immunoSEQ multiplex PCR; TCRdb's copy has only in-frame clones and leaves some out. This sample has about 140,000 clones, with roughly 85% found just once. The chain links TRBV5-1 to TRBJ2-7, with TRBD2 matching over 9 bases. The sequence came from a woman aged 50 to 60 who had recovered from COVID-19. The sample comprised PBMCs or T cells enriched from blood (not recorded which). The CDR3 here is CASSLLAGRSYEQYF. The CDR3, as DNA: TGCGCCAGCAGCTTACTAGCGGGTCGTTCCTACGAGCAGTACTTC.